This TCR beta chain was sequenced during a study of blood T cells in healthy people across ages. This CDR3 is 16 amino acids long. The germline V gene has CDR1 SEHNR and CDR2 FQNEAQ (reference sequence). Concerning this clonotype: One end of the junction does not line up with germline, which may come from a read error.

Together with a sample-barcoded 5' primer, a J-beta primer mix was included in a second PCR lasting about 6 to 12 cycles. MiXCR, run by TCRdb on the 5' RACE reads, gives a single entry per CDR3 protein. The top ten hold approximately 23% of the sample, which has 700,000 to 950,000 distinct CDR3 sequences, roughly 60% seen once. This chain uses TRBV7-9 with TRBJ2-1, with D tentatively TRBD2 (5 bases). The receptor was derived from a man aged 30-40 years in good health. The specimen was blood. CDR3 in amino acids: CVSSRRGDGTYNEQFF. The CDR3 DNA is TGTGTCAGCAGTCGACGGGGAGACGGAACCTACAATGAGCAGTTCTTC.